This T cell receptor beta chain was recorded in a study of beta chain features in type 1 diabetes listed by TCRdb under 2018. As for the study more broadly: No differences in mean age, gender distribution, total cell number or subset yield were found between patients and healthy donors. Across all samples, fewer than 130 million sorted cells were examined, and cell number per subset correlated strongly with RNA yield. The study compared TCRB repertoires of sorted circulating CD4+ T cell subsets between recently diagnosed type 1 diabetes patients and matched healthy donors. Naive and central memory subsets were obtained from all 28 donors, but regulatory and stem cell-like memory subsets were isolated from only 8 patients and roughly eight healthy donors. The study at large found these results: Because cDNA was sequenced instead of genomic DNA, activated cells with high expression could be over-represented, although the groups did not differ in activation or CD3 levels. Naive, central memory and regulatory TCRB repertoires appeared to be more similar among patients than among healthy donors. Shorter templates might be favored by PCR, yet because patient and control samples were amplified and corrected together, any such skew would affect both groups equally. In all four CD4+ subsets, TCRB CDR3 length was moderately but significantly shorter in type 1 diabetes patients. HLA sub-analyses involved small numbers of individuals, so any influence of HLA type on TCRB rearrangement remained unresolved. At VDJ recombination sites, patients with type 1 diabetes made fewer insertions and deleted more nucleotides, a pattern implying thymic rearrangement abnormalities.

All of the isolated RNA was reverse transcribed with the High Capacity cDNA Reverse Transcription Kit, so expressed TCRB transcripts were sequenced. Deep immunoSEQ sequencing was performed on naive, central memory and regulatory T cell samples, with an average of around 3.4 million total reads per sample. After sorted cells were lysed in RLT buffer, RNA was extracted with DNase-treated RNeasy Micro or Mini kits, with the choice depending on cell number. Each cell subset was processed on its own to prevent cross-contamination, while patient and healthy donor samples were processed together. The immunoSEQ multiplex PCR was used to amplify TCRB sequences from cDNA, yielding 87-bp fragments that span the CDR3 region. Sequencing of the amplicons was done on the Illumina HiSeq platform. The paper's data handling went like this. PCR bias was corrected computationally using synthetic template baselines, and reads within Hamming distance 2 were collapsed, with unmergeable singletons discarded. Reads were aligned against IMGT so that V, D and J genes, CDR3 length and insertions or deletions at six rearrangement sites could be assigned. Within each subset, clonotype counts were normalized to sorted cell number, and only after that were true diversity and Gini coefficients computed with the tcR R package. The overlap coefficient, calculated on TCRB nucleotide sequences, was used to quantify repertoire sharing. As a proxy for the pre-selection repertoire, out-of-frame TCRB sequences from naive cells were analyzed. TCRdb's version of the immuneACCESS table is confined to in-frame rearrangements and falls short of the full clone set. An unresolved V gene accounts for under half of the shortfall where checked; the remainder is of unknown origin. V and J calls and clone size follow that table, whereas D and trimming were derived from the DNA. Here the sample has more than 200,000 clones; 16% occur a single time. The biggest ten clones account for about 0.092% of the sample.

This clone was picked up one time. The antigen this receptor binds is unknown. Per-nucleotide qualities are absent, and no much larger clonotype sits a single base away. From each donor, a single peripheral blood sample of about 100 mL on average was drawn into heparinised tubes. Using a panel that included CD45RO, CCR7, CD25, CD127, CD95 and CD27, naive, central memory, regulatory and stem cell-like memory CD4+ T cells were sorted on a BD FACSAria II. A purity above 95% was achieved for all sorted populations. PBMCs were separated immediately by Lymphoprep density gradient centrifugation and were stained directly, without being cultured. So that batch effects would be minimized, each experiment stained and sorted samples in pairs, pairing one healthy donor with one patient. Its CDR3 holds 15 amino acids, cysteine through phenylalanine. Only the CDR3 DNA stays, 45 bases, in frame from base 1. The V and J ends are trimmed by 5 bases and 5 bases, leaving 18 bases between them. The germline V gene sets CDR1 to SGHTA and CDR2 to FQGNSA.

This clonotype was obtained from a man aged 25-45 years with type 1 diabetes. Recombination linked TRBV7-2 to TRBJ1-2, with a weak D call of TRBD1 (5 bases match). Sequenced material: naive CD4+ T cells from blood. What this sample's cell subset or site label stands for: true naive CD4+ T cells. The nucleotide sequence is given as TGTGCCAGCAGCCGGGACGGAATACTACCTTATGGCTACACCTTC. Its protein is CASSRDGILPYGYTF.